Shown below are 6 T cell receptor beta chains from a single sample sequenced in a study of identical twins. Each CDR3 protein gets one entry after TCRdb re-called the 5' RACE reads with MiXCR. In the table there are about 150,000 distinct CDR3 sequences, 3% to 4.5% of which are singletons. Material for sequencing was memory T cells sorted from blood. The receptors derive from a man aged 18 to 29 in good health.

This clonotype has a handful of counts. The CDR3 sequence is CASSLYSSGTMTQYF. CDR3 nucleotides: TGTGCCAGCAGTTTATACTCTAGCGGGACAATGACCCAGTACTTC. The chain combines TRBV28 with TRBJ2-5; the match to TRBD2 covers 9 bases. After removal of 1 base from V and 7 bases from J, the junction contained 7 bases not matched to a gene. The CDR3 has 15 amino acids. CDR1 is MDHEN and CDR2 is SYDVKM in the germline V gene.

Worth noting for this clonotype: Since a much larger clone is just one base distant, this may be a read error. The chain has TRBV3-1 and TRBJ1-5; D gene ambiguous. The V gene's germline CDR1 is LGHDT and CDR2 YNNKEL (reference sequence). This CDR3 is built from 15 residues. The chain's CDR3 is CASGQEPNSNQPQHF. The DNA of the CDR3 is TGTGCCAGCGGCCAAGAACCAAATAGCAATCAGCCCCAGCATTTT.

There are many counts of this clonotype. CDR3 amino acids: CASREGILSYNEQFF. CDR3 sequence (DNA): TGTGCCAGCAGGGAGGGTATCCTCTCCTACAATGAGCAGTTCTTC. The chain has TRBV12-3 or TRBV12-4 and TRBJ2-1, with D possibly TRBD2 on 6 matching bases. The CDR3 is made up of 15 amino acids. V lost 6 bases and J lost 0, with 12 bases in between.

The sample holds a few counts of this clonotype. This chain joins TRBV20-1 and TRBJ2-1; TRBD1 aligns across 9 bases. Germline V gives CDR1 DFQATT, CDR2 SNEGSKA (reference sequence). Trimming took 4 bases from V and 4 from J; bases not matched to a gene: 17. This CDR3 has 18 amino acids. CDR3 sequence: CSANSVLRDRGGYNEQFF. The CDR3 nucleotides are TGCAGTGCTAACTCGGTCTTGCGTGACAGGGGGGGATACAATGAGCAGTTCTTC.

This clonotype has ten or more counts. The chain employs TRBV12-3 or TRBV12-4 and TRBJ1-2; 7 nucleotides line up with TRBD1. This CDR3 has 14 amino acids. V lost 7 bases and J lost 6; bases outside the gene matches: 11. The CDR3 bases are TGTGCCAGCACCACACCGACAGGGTGGGATGGCTACACCTTC. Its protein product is CASTTPTGWDGYTF.

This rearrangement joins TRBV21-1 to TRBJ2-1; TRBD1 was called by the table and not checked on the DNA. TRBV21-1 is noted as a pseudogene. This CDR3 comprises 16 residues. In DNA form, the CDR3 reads TGTGCCAGCAGCAAAAGGGGACCATCTCCCTACAATGAGCAGTTCTTC. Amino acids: CASSKRGPSPYNEQFF.